Each of the 10 T cell receptor beta chains below was sequenced from the same sample in a study of shared clonotypes between healthy human individuals. Produced via immunoSEQ multiplex PCR; TCRdb's table is partial and in-frame only. The sample records about 2,500,000 clones, around 90% being singletons. Specimen: naive CD4+ T cells sorted from blood. Documented subset: CD45RA+ positively selected. These receptors were obtained from a man aged 18 to 35 in good health.

The rearrangement links TRBV28 to TRBJ2-3, with D possibly being TRBD2 (6 bases). With 4 bases removed from V and 4 bases from J, the gap between germline ends came to 12 bases. This CDR3 is built from 14 residues. CDR1 and CDR2 (germline): MDHEN, SYDVKM. The CDR3 protein is CASSWGDRSDTQYF. The CDR3 bases are TGTGCCAGCAGTTGGGGGGATAGGTCAGATACGCAGTATTTT.

Regarding this clone: This specimen includes other DNA sequences encoding the same CDR3. The rearrangement joins TRBV28 to TRBJ2-5, with TRBD1 matching 7 bases. The CDR3 loop spans 13 amino acids. Germline trimming cut 3 bases from V and 3 bases from J; bases unmatched to any gene: 1. From germline, CDR1 is MDHEN and CDR2 SYDVKM. CDR3 nucleotide sequence: TGTGCCAGCAGTTTGACAGGGAAAGAGACCCAGTACTTC. Amino acids: CASSLTGKETQYF.

This clone was detected once. V gene TRBV19 combines with J gene TRBJ2-2; a possible D gene is TRBD1 (6 bases). The germline CDR1 and CDR2 sequences are LNHDA and SQIVND (reference sequence). This CDR3 region has 13 residues. V was trimmed by 8 bases and J by 6 bases, leaving 13 bases between them. The CDR3 spells CASWGTRPGELFF. CDR3 DNA sequence: TGTGCCAGTTGGGGGACAAGGCCCGGGGAGCTGTTTTTT.

The J gene is TRBJ1-2, the V gene TRBV6-5; D gene ambiguous. The V gene's germline CDR1 is MNHEY and CDR2 SVGAGI. V was clipped by 6 bases and J by 3 bases, with 14 bases between them. This CDR3 is 14 amino acids long. The CDR3 DNA sequence: TGTGCCAGCAGCCCGATTATCTGGGACTATGGCTACACCTTC. It yields the protein CASSPIIWDYGYTF.

The V and J genes are TRBV6-5 and TRBJ2-7; the match to TRBD1 covers 7 bases. The CDR3 is 13 residues long. Germline assignment: CDR1 MNHEY and CDR2 SVGAGI. The J segment lost 5 bases and the V segment lost 6 bases, leaving 7 bases of the junction unmatched. CDR3 sequence: CASRRTGPHEQYF. For the CDR3, the DNA is TGTGCCAGCAGAAGGACAGGCCCCCACGAGCAGTACTTC.

This clone was recorded once. The rearrangement links TRBV19 to TRBJ1-1, with D perhaps TRBD1 (6 bases). This CDR3 has 15 residues. CDR1 and CDR2 (germline): LNHDA, SQIVND (reference sequence). The V end was cut by 3 bases, the J end by 2 bases, with 13 bases between. The CDR3 loop reads CASSMLDRDNTEAFF. CDR3 sequence (DNA): TGTGCCAGTAGTATGTTGGACAGAGATAACACTGAAGCTTTCTTT. Variable domain in full (rest from reference TRBV19 and TRBJ1-1): DGGITQSPKYLFRKEGQNVTLSCEQNLNHDAMYWYRQDPGQGLRLIYYSQIVNDFQKGDIAEGYSVSREKKESFPLTVTSAQKNPTAFYLCASSMLDRDNTEAFFGQGTRLTVV.

This clone is a singleton in its sample. The rearrangement joins TRBV11-2 to TRBJ2-5, with D perhaps TRBD2 (6 bases). The V end was cut by 4 bases, the J end by 5 bases, with 17 bases between. CDR3 length equals 15 residues. Germline V gene data show CDR1 as SGHAT and CDR2 as FQNNGV. CDR3 protein: CASSYGDGGPETQYF. For the CDR3, the DNA is TGTGCCAGCAGCTACGGGGACGGGGGACCGGAGACCCAGTACTTC.

V is TRBV15 and J is TRBJ1-2; 10 bases line up with TRBD1. The junction had 9 bases not matched to a gene; V was cut back by 0 bases and J by 2 bases. Germline CDR1 LNHNV, CDR2 YYDKDF (reference sequence). This CDR3 has 18 residues. CDR3 region: CATSRDLVGTGANYGYTF. Here the CDR3 DNA reads TGTGCCACCAGCAGAGATTTAGTGGGGACAGGGGCCAACTATGGCTACACCTTC.

The chain employs TRBV5-1 and TRBJ2-4; 7 bases fit TRBD1. CDR3 length: 15 residues. Trimming removed 0 bases from V and 4 bases from J; junction bases left unmatched: 4. CDR1 is SGHRS, CDR2 YFSETQ, per germline. CDR3 in amino acids: CASSLAETGKNIQYF. For the CDR3, the DNA is TGCGCCAGCAGCTTGGCCGAGACAGGGAAAAACATTCAGTACTTC.

V gene TRBV28 combines with J gene TRBJ2-2; 12 nucleotides match TRBD2. Germline V gene lookup returns CDR1 MDHEN and CDR2 SYDVKM. The CDR3 has 15 residues. Trimming at V came to 6 bases and at J to 6 bases, leaving 5 bases not matched to a gene. CDR3 sequence: CASRLSSGGAGELFF. The CDR3 DNA is TGTGCCAGCAGACTATCTAGCGGGGGGGCCGGGGAGCTGTTTTTT.